This T cell receptor (beta chain) is from a study of response to subunit inactivated influenza vaccine. Study-wide results and caveats: Researchers suggested that each seasonal influenza vaccination recruits few new T cells.

Germline CDR1 and CDR2: DFQATT and SNEGSKA (reference sequence). CDR3 length: 18 amino acids. Germline trimming cut 6 bases from V and 5 bases from J; bases unmatched to any gene: 19. TCRdb redid the calling of the RT-PCR reads with MiXCR, one entry per CDR3 protein. In the table there are 500,000 to 600,000 distinct CDR3 sequences, roughly 10% of which are singletons. About this clonotype itself: Its antigen is unidentified.

The TCR was taken from a man aged 45-60 years who received an inactivated influenza vaccine. J is TRBJ2-1 and V is TRBV20-1; TRBD1 agrees at 10 bases. This specimen consisted of PBMCs from blood, obtained on the day of vaccination. The CDR3 spells CSASNPGTGARYDNEQFF. As DNA, the CDR3 is TGCAGTGCCTCGAACCCCGGGACAGGGGCAAGGTACGACAATGAGCAGTTCTTC.